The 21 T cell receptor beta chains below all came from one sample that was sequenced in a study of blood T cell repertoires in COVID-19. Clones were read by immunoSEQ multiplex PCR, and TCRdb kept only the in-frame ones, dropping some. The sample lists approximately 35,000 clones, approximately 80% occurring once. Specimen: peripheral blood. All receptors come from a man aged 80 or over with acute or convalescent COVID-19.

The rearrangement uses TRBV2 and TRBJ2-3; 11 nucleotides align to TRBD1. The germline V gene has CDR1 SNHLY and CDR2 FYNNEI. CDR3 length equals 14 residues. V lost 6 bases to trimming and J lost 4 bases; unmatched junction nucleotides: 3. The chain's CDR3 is CASRPGQGADTQYF. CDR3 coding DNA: TGTGCCAGCAGGCCGGGACAGGGGGCAGATACGCAGTATTTT.

For the CDR3, the DNA is TGTGCCAGCAGCCGCCCGGGACAGGGGGCCTCCGAGCAGTACTTC. Protein sequence: CASSRPGQGASEQYF. The rearrangement links TRBV5-5 to TRBJ2-7; 12 bases align to TRBD1. The CDR3 is 15 residues long. V shed 4 bases and J 6 bases; nucleotides not matched to a gene: 8. Germline V gives CDR1 SGHKS, CDR2 YYEKEE (reference sequence).

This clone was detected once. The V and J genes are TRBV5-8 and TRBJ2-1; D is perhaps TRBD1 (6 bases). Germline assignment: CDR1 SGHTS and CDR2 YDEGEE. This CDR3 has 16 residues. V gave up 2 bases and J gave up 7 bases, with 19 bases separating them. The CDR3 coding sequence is TGTGCCAGCAGCTTTCAAAGTCTGGACAGTAAAAATGAGCAGTTCTTC. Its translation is CASSFQSLDSKNEQFF.

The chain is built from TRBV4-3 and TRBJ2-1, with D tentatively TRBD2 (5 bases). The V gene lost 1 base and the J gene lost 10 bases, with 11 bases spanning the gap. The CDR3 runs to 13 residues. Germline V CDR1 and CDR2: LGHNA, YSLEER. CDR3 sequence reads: CASSQGGGYEQFF. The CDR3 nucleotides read TGCGCCAGCAGCCAAGGAGGCGGGTACGAGCAGTTCTTC.

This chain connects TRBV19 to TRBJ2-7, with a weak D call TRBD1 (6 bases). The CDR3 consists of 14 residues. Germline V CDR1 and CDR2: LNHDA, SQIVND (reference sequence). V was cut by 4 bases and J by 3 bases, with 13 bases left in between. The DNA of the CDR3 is TGTGCCAGTAGTACCCCGGGACACTTCTACGAGCAGTACTTC. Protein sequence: CASSTPGHFYEQYF.

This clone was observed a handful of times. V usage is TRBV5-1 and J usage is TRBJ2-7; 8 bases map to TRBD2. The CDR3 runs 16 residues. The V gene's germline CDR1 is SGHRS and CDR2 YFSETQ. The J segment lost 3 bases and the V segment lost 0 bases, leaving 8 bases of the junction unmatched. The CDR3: CASSLESASGYYEQYF. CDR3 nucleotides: TGCGCCAGCAGCTTGGAGTCGGCTAGCGGGTACTACGAGCAGTACTTC.

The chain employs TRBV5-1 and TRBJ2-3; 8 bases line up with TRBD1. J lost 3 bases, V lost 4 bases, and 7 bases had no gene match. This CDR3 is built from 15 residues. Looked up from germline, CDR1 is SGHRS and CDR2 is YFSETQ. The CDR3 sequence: CASSPTRGLTDTQYF. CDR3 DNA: TGCGCCAGCAGCCCGACCAGGGGGCTGACAGATACGCAGTATTTT.

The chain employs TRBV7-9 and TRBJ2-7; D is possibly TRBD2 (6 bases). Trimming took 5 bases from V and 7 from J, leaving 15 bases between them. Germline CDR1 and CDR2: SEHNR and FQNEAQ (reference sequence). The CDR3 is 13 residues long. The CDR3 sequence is CASSLVEGREQYF. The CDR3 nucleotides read TGTGCCAGCAGCCTCGTGGAGGGTCGAGAGCAGTACTTC.

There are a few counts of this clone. The CDR3 sequence is CASSKRGTGDNEKLFF. As DNA, the CDR3 is TGTGCCAGCAGCAAAAGAGGGACAGGGGATAATGAAAAACTGTTTTTT. This chain links TRBV7-8 with TRBJ1-4; TRBD1 agrees at 10 bases. Trimming removed 5 bases from V and 4 bases from J; junction bases left unmatched: 7. Germline V gene lookup returns CDR1 SGHVS and CDR2 FQNEAQ. The CDR3 length is 16 residues.

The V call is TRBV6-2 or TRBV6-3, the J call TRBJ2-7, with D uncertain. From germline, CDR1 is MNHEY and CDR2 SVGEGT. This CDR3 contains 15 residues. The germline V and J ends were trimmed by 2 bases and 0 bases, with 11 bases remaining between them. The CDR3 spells CASSYPQYYSYEQYF. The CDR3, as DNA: TGTGCCAGCAGTTACCCCCAGTATTACTCCTACGAGCAGTACTTC.

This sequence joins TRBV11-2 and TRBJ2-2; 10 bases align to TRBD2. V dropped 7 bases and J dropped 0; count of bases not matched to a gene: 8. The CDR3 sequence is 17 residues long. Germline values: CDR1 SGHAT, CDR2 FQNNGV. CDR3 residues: CASIPNSGGSNTGELFF. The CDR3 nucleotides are TGTGCCAGCATCCCAAATAGCGGGGGGTCGAACACCGGGGAGCTGTTTTTT. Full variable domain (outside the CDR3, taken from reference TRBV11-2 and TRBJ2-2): EAGVAQSPRYKIIEKRQSVAFWCNPISGHATLYWYQQILGQGPKLLIQFQNNGVVDDSQLPKDRFSAERLKGVDSTLKIQPAKLEDSAVYLCASIPNSGGSNTGELFFGEGSRLTVL.

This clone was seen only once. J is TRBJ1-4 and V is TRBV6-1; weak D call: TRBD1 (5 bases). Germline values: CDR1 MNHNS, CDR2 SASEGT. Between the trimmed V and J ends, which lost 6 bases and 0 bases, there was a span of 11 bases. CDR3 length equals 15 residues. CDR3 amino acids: CASRGDSTTNEKLFF. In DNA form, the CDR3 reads TGTGCCAGCAGGGGGGACTCAACAACTAATGAAAAACTGTTTTTT.

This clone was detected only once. CDR3 bases: TGTGCCAGCAGTGAAATAGGACAGGGGGGAAGCAATCAGCCCCAGCATTTT. This gives the protein CASSEIGQGGSNQPQHF. The chain carries TRBV2 and TRBJ1-5, with 10 bases matching TRBD1. J was trimmed by 1 base and V by 2 bases; bases with no gene match: 5. CDR1 SNHLY and CDR2 FYNNEI come from the germline V gene. This CDR3 region has 17 residues.

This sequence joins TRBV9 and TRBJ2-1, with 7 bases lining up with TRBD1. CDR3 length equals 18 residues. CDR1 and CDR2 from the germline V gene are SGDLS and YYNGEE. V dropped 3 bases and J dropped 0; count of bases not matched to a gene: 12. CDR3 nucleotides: TGTGCCAGCAGCGCGACCGCCACAGGGGCGAGCTCCTACAATGAGCAGTTCTTC. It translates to CASSATATGASSYNEQFF.

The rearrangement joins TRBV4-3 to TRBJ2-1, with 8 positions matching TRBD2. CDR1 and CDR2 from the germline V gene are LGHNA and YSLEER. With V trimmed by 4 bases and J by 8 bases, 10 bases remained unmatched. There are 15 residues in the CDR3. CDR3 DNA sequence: TGCGCCAGCAGCCTCCAACGGACTAGCTTCGATGAGCAGTTCTTC. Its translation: CASSLQRTSFDEQFF.

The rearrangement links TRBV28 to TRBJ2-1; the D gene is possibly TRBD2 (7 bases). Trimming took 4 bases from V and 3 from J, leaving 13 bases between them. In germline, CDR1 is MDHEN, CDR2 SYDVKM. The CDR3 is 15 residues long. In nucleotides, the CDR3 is TGTGCCAGCAGTTCTGGGGGGGCGGTCTACAATGAGCAGTTCTTC. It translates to CASSSGGAVYNEQFF. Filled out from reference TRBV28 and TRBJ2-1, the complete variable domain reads DVKVTQSSRYLVKRTGEKVFLECVQDMDHENMFWYRQDPGLGLRLIYFSYDVKMKEKGDIPEGYSVSREKKERFSLILESASTNQTSMYLCASSSGGAVYNEQFFGPGTRLTVL.

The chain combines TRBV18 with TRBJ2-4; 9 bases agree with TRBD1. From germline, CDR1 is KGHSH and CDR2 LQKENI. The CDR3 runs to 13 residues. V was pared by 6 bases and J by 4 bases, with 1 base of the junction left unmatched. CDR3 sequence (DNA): TGTGCCAGCTCGGGGACAGGGAAAAACATTCAGTACTTC. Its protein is CASSGTGKNIQYF.

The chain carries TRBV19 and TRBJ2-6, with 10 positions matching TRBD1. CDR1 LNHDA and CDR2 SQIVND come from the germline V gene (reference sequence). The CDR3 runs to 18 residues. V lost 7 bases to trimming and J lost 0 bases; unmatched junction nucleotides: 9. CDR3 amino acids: CASTHPGQGPSGANVLTF. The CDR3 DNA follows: TGTGCCAGTACCCACCCGGGACAGGGGCCCTCTGGGGCCAACGTCCTGACTTTC. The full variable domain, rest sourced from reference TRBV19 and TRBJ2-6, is DGGITQSPKYLFRKEGQNVTLSCEQNLNHDAMYWYRQDPGQGLRLIYYSQIVNDFQKGDIAEGYSVSREKKESFPLTVTSAQKNPTAFYLCASTHPGQGPSGANVLTFGAGSRLTVL.

CDR3 DNA sequence: TGTGCCTGGAGTCGTTTTAGCCCGAACACTGAAGCTTTCTTT. The encoded protein is CAWSRFSPNTEAFF. The gene calls are TRBV30 and TRBJ1-1; no reliable D call. Germline assignment: CDR1 GTSNPN and CDR2 SVGIG (reference sequence). Trimming cost V 2 bases and J 1 base, with 11 bases left between them. The CDR3 runs to 14 residues.

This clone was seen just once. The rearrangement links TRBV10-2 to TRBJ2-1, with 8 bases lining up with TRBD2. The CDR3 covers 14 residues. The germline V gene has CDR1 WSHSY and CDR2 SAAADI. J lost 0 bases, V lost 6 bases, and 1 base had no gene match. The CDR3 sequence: CASRLADSYNEQFF. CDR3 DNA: TGCGCCAGCAGACTAGCGGACTCCTACAATGAGCAGTTCTTC.

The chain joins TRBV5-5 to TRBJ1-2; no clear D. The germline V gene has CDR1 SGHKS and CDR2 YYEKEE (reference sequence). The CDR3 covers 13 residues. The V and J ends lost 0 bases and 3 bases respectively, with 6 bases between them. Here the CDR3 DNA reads TGTGCCAGCAGCTTGGGTGTCGACTATGGCTACACCTTC. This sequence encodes CASSLGVDYGYTF.